Listed below are T cell receptor beta chains from one sample, sequenced in a study of T cell repertoires in cytomegalovirus infection. TCRdb re-called the reads through MiXCR, storing one row per CDR3 protein. The data show some 400,000 distinct CDR3 sequences, roughly a third seen once. The sample consisted of PBMCs. These receptors were collected from a human donor in good health (CMV status not recorded). Some clones in this sample may be carry-over from other donors' samples. Both conserved end residues are part of each CDR3. A D gene is named only where the DNA matches it firmly. Clone size is given for some rows only: seen once, a few or many times, or a class if the clone is expanded.

d_gene: .
j_gene: TRBJ2-1
v_gene: TRBV19
abundance: .
CDR3aa: CASSIGNSEFF
CDR3nt: TGTGCCAGTAGTATTGGGAATTCGGAGTTCTTC

d_gene: TRBD1
j_gene: TRBJ1-1
v_gene: TRBV2
abundance: .
CDR3aa: CASTRDRGMNTEAFF
CDR3nt: TGTGCCAGCACTAGGGACAGGGGGATGAACACTGAAGCTTTCTTT

d_gene: .
j_gene: TRBJ1-3
v_gene: TRBV29-1
abundance: few
CDR3aa: CSVSGGQSSGNTIYF
CDR3nt: TGCAGCGTCTCTGGGGGCCAGTCCTCTGGAAACACCATATATTTT

d_gene: TRBD1
j_gene: TRBJ1-5
v_gene: TRBV28
abundance: .
CDR3aa: CASSLSPEVHRGGQPQHF
CDR3nt: TGTGCCAGCAGTTTAAGCCCGGAGGTCCACAGGGGAGGTCAGCCCCAGCATTTT

d_gene: .
j_gene: TRBJ1-2
v_gene: TRBV7-7
abundance: few
CDR3aa: CASSLVPGSRGGYTF
CDR3nt: TGTGCTAGCAGCTTAGTACCGGGATCTAGGGGTGGCTACACCTTC

d_gene: .
j_gene: TRBJ2-7
v_gene: TRBV2
abundance: .
CDR3aa: CASSTTHNSYEQYF
CDR3nt: TGTGCCAGCAGTACGACTCACAACTCCTACGAGCAGTACTTC

d_gene: TRBD2
j_gene: TRBJ2-5
v_gene: TRBV2
abundance: .
CDR3aa: CASSDGTSGEETQYF
CDR3nt: TGTGCCAGCAGCGATGGGACTAGCGGGGAAGAGACCCAGTACTTC

d_gene: .
j_gene: TRBJ2-3
v_gene: TRBV20-1
abundance: few
CDR3aa: CSARSLLTDTQYF
CDR3nt: TGCAGTGCCCGGAGTCTCCTCACAGATACGCAGTATTTT

d_gene: .
j_gene: TRBJ2-3
v_gene: TRBV6-5
abundance: .
CDR3aa: CASSTTRQGNTDTQYF
CDR3nt: TGTGCCAGCAGTACCACAAGGCAGGGGAACACAGATACGCAGTATTTT

d_gene: TRBD1
j_gene: TRBJ1-1
v_gene: TRBV19
abundance: .
CDR3aa: CASIRAGGDTEAFF
CDR3nt: TGTGCCAGTATTCGGGCAGGGGGAGACACTGAAGCTTTCTTT

d_gene: .
j_gene: TRBJ2-2
v_gene: TRBV7-6
abundance: many
CDR3aa: CASSSYRVAGELFF
CDR3nt: TGTGCCAGCAGCTCCTACAGGGTCGCCGGGGAGCTGTTTTTT

d_gene: TRBD1
j_gene: TRBJ2-7
v_gene: TRBV28
abundance: .
CDR3aa: CASSLGVDRVFNEQYF
CDR3nt: TGTGCCAGCAGTTTGGGCGTAGACAGGGTCTTCAACGAGCAGTACTTC

d_gene: TRBD2
j_gene: TRBJ2-4
v_gene: TRBV6-2/TRBV6-3
abundance: .
CDR3aa: CATQGGNAAKNIQYF
CDR3nt: TGTGCCACCCAGGGAGGGAATGCAGCCAAAAACATTCAGTACTTC

d_gene: TRBD1
j_gene: TRBJ2-1
v_gene: TRBV4-1
abundance: .
CDR3aa: CASSQWTGRGNEQFF
CDR3nt: TGCGCCAGCAGCCAATGGACAGGCCGCGGCAATGAGCAGTTCTTC

d_gene: .
j_gene: TRBJ1-6
v_gene: TRBV20-1
abundance: .
CDR3aa: CSARARRESVLFSPLPF
CDR3nt: TGCAGTGCTAGAGCCCGCAGGGAGTCCGTTTTGTTTTCACCCCTCCCCTTT

d_gene: .
j_gene: TRBJ2-3
v_gene: TRBV24-1
abundance: .
CDR3aa: CATSDRDHSAADTQYF
CDR3nt: TGTGCCACCAGTGATCGGGACCACTCGGCCGCAGATACGCAGTATTTT

d_gene: .
j_gene: TRBJ1-1
v_gene: TRBV14
abundance: .
CDR3aa: CASSQGRLADTEAFF
CDR3nt: TGTGCCAGCAGCCAGGGGCGGTTGGCGGACACTGAAGCTTTCTTT

d_gene: .
j_gene: TRBJ1-1
v_gene: TRBV20-1
abundance: .
CDR3aa: CSASRRRLNTEAFF
CDR3nt: TGCAGTGCTAGTAGAAGACGGTTGAACACTGAAGCTTTCTTT

d_gene: TRBD2
j_gene: TRBJ2-3
v_gene: TRBV20-1
abundance: many
CDR3aa: CSADGHVRGSTDTQYF
CDR3nt: TGCAGTGCCGACGGGCACGTGCGGGGGAGCACAGATACGCAGTATTTT

d_gene: TRBD1
j_gene: TRBJ1-5
v_gene: TRBV6-1
abundance: many
CDR3aa: CASTETGGSSNLAHF
CDR3nt: TGTGCCAGCACCGAAACAGGGGGAAGTAGCAACCTAGCCCATTTT

d_gene: TRBD1
j_gene: TRBJ1-2
v_gene: TRBV6-6
abundance: once
CDR3aa: CASSRDRQYGYTF
CDR3nt: TGTGCCAGCAGTCGGGACAGGCAGTATGGCTACACCTTC

d_gene: TRBD1
j_gene: TRBJ2-5
v_gene: TRBV5-1
abundance: once
CDR3aa: CASSSGQGPETQYF
CDR3nt: TGCGCCAGCAGCTCCGGACAGGGCCCAGAGACCCAGTACTTC

d_gene: .
j_gene: TRBJ2-6
v_gene: TRBV11-2
abundance: .
CDR3aa: CASRLGYETASGANVMTF
CDR3nt: TGTGCCAGCAGATTAGGGTACGAGACAGCCTCTGGGGCCAACGTCATGACTTTC

d_gene: .
j_gene: TRBJ1-1
v_gene: TRBV5-4
abundance: .
CDR3aa: CASMWRGGTEAFF
CDR3nt: TGTGCCAGCATGTGGAGAGGGGGCACTGAAGCTTTCTTT

d_gene: .
j_gene: TRBJ2-1
v_gene: TRBV4-3
abundance: .
CDR3aa: CASSQQEALGEQFF
CDR3nt: TGCGCCAGCAGCCAACAGGAGGCTCTTGGTGAGCAGTTCTTC

d_gene: TRBD2
j_gene: TRBJ2-5
v_gene: TRBV7-9
abundance: many
CDR3aa: CASSVPPGGGQETQYF
CDR3nt: TGTGCCAGCAGCGTCCCGCCTGGGGGGGGCCAAGAGACCCAGTACTTC

d_gene: TRBD1
j_gene: TRBJ1-5
v_gene: TRBV6-1
abundance: once
CDR3aa: CASSQQGVNQPQHF
CDR3nt: TGTGCCAGCAGTCAACAGGGGGTGAATCAGCCCCAGCATTTT

d_gene: .
j_gene: TRBJ1-2
v_gene: TRBV12-3/TRBV12-4
abundance: .
CDR3aa: CASSLEEGMGGYTF
CDR3nt: TGTGCCAGCAGTTTAGAGGAGGGGATGGGTGGCTACACCTTC

d_gene: .
j_gene: TRBJ1-1
v_gene: TRBV7-9
abundance: few
CDR3aa: CASSFDFESIYTEAFF
CDR3nt: TGTGCCAGCAGCTTTGACTTCGAATCGATTTACACTGAAGCTTTCTTT

d_gene: .
j_gene: TRBJ1-4
v_gene: TRBV19
abundance: few
CDR3aa: CASRLGTNEKLFF
CDR3nt: TGTGCCAGCCGTTTGGGAACTAATGAAAAACTGTTTTTT

d_gene: .
j_gene: TRBJ1-2
v_gene: TRBV29-1
abundance: .
CDR3aa: CSVEGVGNYGYTF
CDR3nt: TGCAGCGTTGAAGGGGTTGGAAACTATGGCTACACCTTC

d_gene: TRBD2
j_gene: TRBJ2-1
v_gene: TRBV6-5
abundance: .
CDR3aa: CASSYFGLADYNDQFF
CDR3nt: TGTGCCAGCAGTTATTTCGGACTAGCGGACTACAATGATCAGTTCTTC

d_gene: TRBD2
j_gene: TRBJ2-7
v_gene: TRBV12-3/TRBV12-4
abundance: many
CDR3aa: CASTAGGSGLSYEQYF
CDR3nt: TGTGCCAGCACCGCAGGTGGTAGCGGGCTCTCCTACGAGCAGTACTTC

d_gene: TRBD1
j_gene: TRBJ1-1
v_gene: TRBV7-6
abundance: .
CDR3aa: CASSLAGQELTEAFF
CDR3nt: TGTGCCAGCAGCTTAGCGGGACAGGAGTTGACTGAAGCTTTCTTT

d_gene: TRBD2
j_gene: TRBJ2-1
v_gene: TRBV2
abundance: .
CDR3aa: CASAGTSGRDPSYNEQFF
CDR3nt: TGTGCCAGCGCCGGGACTAGCGGGCGAGACCCCTCCTACAATGAGCAGTTCTTC

d_gene: .
j_gene: TRBJ2-7
v_gene: TRBV20-1
abundance: .
CDR3aa: CSASAGLSYEQYF
CDR3nt: TGCAGTGCTAGCGCGGGACTCTCCTACGAGCAGTACTTC